This T cell receptor (beta chain) appears in the sequencing data of a study of cytomegalovirus exposure and HLA in healthy donors. The PCR had 60 Vbeta and 13 Jbeta primers. Assay: immunoSEQ multiplex PCR; the TCRdb copy retains only in-frame clones and omits some. Its table lists approximately 72,000 clones. J gave up 6 bases and V 5 bases, and 6 bases lay outside the gene matches. The CDR3 runs 15 residues. Germline values: CDR1 MNHEY, CDR2 SVGAGI. This clonotype was obtained from a middle-aged woman in good health and CMV-seropositive. Sequencing was done on a sample of PBMCs. The chain uses TRBV6-5 and TRBJ2-1; 11 nucleotides align to TRBD2. CDR3 residues: CASSPGLAVINEQFF. The DNA for the CDR3 is TGTGCCAGCAGTCCGGGACTAGCGGTTATCAATGAGCAGTTCTTC.